These 14 T cell receptor beta chains came from one sample sequenced in a study of cytomegalovirus exposure and HLA in healthy donors. The study ran its PCR with 60 Vbeta and 13 Jbeta primers. The table came from immunoSEQ multiplex PCR; TCRdb's copy has only in-frame clones and leaves some out. The data show about 81,000 clones, 70% to 80% seen once. Sequenced: PBMCs. The receptors here all came from a man aged 50-59 years in good health and CMV-seropositive.

V usage is TRBV5-5 and J usage is TRBJ1-3, with D hard to call. The CDR3 runs 16 residues. Germline CDR1 and CDR2: SGHKS and YYEKEE (reference sequence). The ends were cut back, 4 bases at V and 3 bases at J, with 17 bases in the middle. CDR3 amino acids: CASSRTQLRDGNTIYF. The CDR3 region has the DNA TGTGCCAGCAGCCGAACTCAACTACGGGATGGAAACACCATATATTTT.

This rearrangement joins TRBV6-4 to TRBJ2-1; D is perhaps TRBD2 (6 bases). The CDR3 covers 16 residues. Germline-derived CDR1 and CDR2 are MRHNA and SNTAGT. V was shortened by 2 bases and J by 5 bases, with 16 bases between the two germline ends. The CDR3 bases are TGTGCCAGCAGTGACCATCCGGTGCGGGGTGACAATGAGCAGTTCTTC. This codes for CASSDHPVRGDNEQFF.

This clone appeared a few times. The CDR3 loop is CASSEGTGARNEKLFF. Here the CDR3 DNA reads TGTGCCAGCAGTGAAGGAACAGGGGCTAGGAATGAAAAACTGTTTTTT. The chain is built from TRBV2 and TRBJ1-4, with 7 bases matching TRBD1. The CDR3 covers 16 residues. V dropped 1 base and J dropped 5; count of bases not matched to a gene: 7. Germline CDR1 SNHLY, CDR2 FYNNEI.

The CDR3 region is CATSMGGWYQETQYF. In DNA form, the CDR3 reads TGTGCCACCAGCATGGGGGGATGGTACCAAGAGACCCAGTACTTC. The chain recombines TRBV15 with TRBJ2-5; tentatively, D is TRBD2 (6 bases). The CDR3 sequence is 15 residues long. V lost 4 bases to trimming and J lost 0 bases, with 12 bases between them. In germline, CDR1 is LNHNV, CDR2 YYDKDF (reference sequence).

This clone has more than one count but fewer than ten. V usage is TRBV9 and J usage is TRBJ2-2, with unresolved D. Trimming cost V 4 bases and J 2 bases, with 3 bases left between them. CDR1 and CDR2 (germline): SGDLS, YYNGEE. The CDR3 totals 12 residues. The CDR3 coding sequence is TGTGCCAGCAGCCCAAACACCGGGGAGCTGTTTTTT. Amino acids: CASSPNTGELFF.

CDR3 residues: CASSLPGTSSTGELFF. The CDR3 DNA reads as TGTGCCAGCAGTTTACCAGGGACTAGTTCCACCGGGGAGCTGTTTTTT. V gene TRBV27 combines with J gene TRBJ2-2, with 8 bases lining up with TRBD2. The CDR3 has 16 residues. V lost 2 bases and J lost 4; bases outside the gene matches: 6. Germline V gives CDR1 MNHEY, CDR2 SMNVEV (reference sequence).

The V and J genes are TRBV5-1 and TRBJ2-1; TRBD2 aligns across 11 bases. Germline loops: CDR1 SGHRS, CDR2 YFSETQ. The trim removed 4 bases at V and 3 bases at J, leaving 3 bases unmatched. The CDR3 is 15 residues long. The CDR3 DNA reads TGCGCCAGCAGCCCTAGCGGGAGGATCTACAATGAGCAGTTCTTC. This gives the protein CASSPSGRIYNEQFF.

This clone was detected only a few times. The J gene is TRBJ1-5, the V gene TRBV7-9; TRBD1 might be the D (5 bases). This CDR3 spans 14 amino acids. Germline V lookup: CDR1 SEHNR, CDR2 FQNEAQ (reference sequence). V was pared by 2 bases and J by 0 bases, with 5 bases between. The CDR3 coding sequence is TGTGCCAGCAGCTTACAGGGTAGCAATCAGCCCCAGCATTTT. Translating it yields CASSLQGSNQPQHF.

The chain recombines TRBV7-3 with TRBJ2-1; 14 bases line up with TRBD2. Germline trimming cut 5 bases from V and 11 bases from J; bases unmatched to any gene: 11. The CDR3 contains 16 residues. Germline V gives CDR1 SGHTA, CDR2 FQGTGA. The CDR3 DNA is TGTGCCAGCAGCGCTTTTGGCGGACTAGCGGGAGGTCAGCAGTTCTTC. This codes for CASSAFGGLAGGQQFF.

The genes are TRBV11-2 and TRBJ2-5; TRBD2 agrees at 10 bases. CDR3 length: 13 residues. Germline V gene data show CDR1 as SGHAT and CDR2 as FQNNGV. V lost 8 bases and J lost 12; bases outside the gene matches: 12. CDR3 sequence: CASELRLAGTKYF. Here the CDR3 DNA reads TGTGCCAGCGAATTACGACTAGCGGGCACCAAGTACTTC.

The chain employs TRBV29-1 and TRBJ1-2; tentative D call: TRBD1 (6 bases). The CDR3 is made up of 13 amino acids. In germline, CDR1 is SQVTM, CDR2 ANQGSEA. V was shortened by 3 bases and J by 3 bases, with 11 bases between the two germline ends. The CDR3 nucleotides read TGCAGCGTTGACAGGGGCCGTGACTATGGCTACACCTTC. Translating it yields CSVDRGRDYGYTF.

The chain recombines TRBV11-3 with TRBJ2-7; 9 positions match TRBD1. Trimming removed 5 bases from V and 5 bases from J; junction bases left unmatched: 7. This CDR3 comprises 14 residues. Germline CDR1 SGHNT, CDR2 YENEEA. The CDR3 is CASSLGQGPHEQYF. The CDR3 DNA reads as TGTGCCAGCAGCCTGGGACAGGGTCCCCACGAGCAGTACTTC.

V gene TRBV2 combines with J gene TRBJ1-2; the D gene is possibly TRBD1 (5 bases). CDR3 size: 15 residues. Germline V gene lookup returns CDR1 SNHLY and CDR2 FYNNEI. V shed 2 bases and J shed 2 bases, with 12 bases lying between them. The CDR3 DNA follows: TGTGCCAGCAGTGAAAATGGGGGGAACAACTATGGCTACACCTTC. This sequence encodes CASSENGGNNYGYTF.

The chain couples TRBV7-9 to TRBJ2-3; 7 bases fit TRBD2. The CDR3 runs 14 residues. V lost 1 base, J lost 3 bases, and 1 base stayed unmatched. In germline, CDR1 is SEHNR, CDR2 FQNEAQ (reference sequence). The CDR3 DNA sequence: TGTGCCAGCAGCTTAGTACTAGCGACAGATACGCAGTATTTT. Translated, it gives CASSLVLATDTQYF.